This T cell receptor beta chain originates from a study of molecular identifiers for immune sequencing clone quantification. Study results and caveats: Barcode-sharing identical TCR molecules could underestimate highly expanded clone sizes. Over 97% of effector molecules, but under 1% in naive cells, were held by clones with more than 20 RNA copies.

Libraries for naive CD8 T cells, which were made from approximately 20,000 to 980,000 sorted cells, drew on 10%, 30% or 50% of the RNA. When naive CD8 T cells were sorted, they were gated as CD8+CD4-CCR7+CD45RA+. TCRdb reprocessed the PCR reads via MiXCR and lists one record per CDR3 protein. The sample contains roughly 630,000 distinct CDR3 sequences, about 25% of which appear only once. Germline CDR1 is MNHEY and CDR2 is SMNVEV (reference sequence). The CDR3 consists of 13 residues. This clonotype was recorded at least ten times. What it binds is unknown. One junction end disagrees with the germline gene, perhaps due to a read error.

The sequenced sample was naive CD8+ T cells from blood, with Jurkat cell RNA spiked in. Subset here: FACS-sorted CD8+CD4-CCR7+CD45RA+ naive T cells. The TCR comes from a human donor in good health. Some libraries in this study had Jurkat cell RNA spiked in. The chain uses TRBV27 and TRBJ1-1, with D unclear. The CDR3 reads CASSLSVNTEAFF. Here the CDR3 DNA reads TGTGCCAGCAGCTTATCAGTGAACACTGAAGCTTTCTTT.